This record concerns one TCR beta chain sequence. The target antigen is unknown. This sample is part of a study of monozygotic twins with inflammatory bowel disease. Every TCR library drew on around 3,400 ng of total RNA. With the 5' RACE reads reprocessed, TCRdb shows one record per CDR3 protein and no DNA. Recorded for this sample: fewer than 400,000 distinct CDR3 sequences. Whole-study results and caveats: A reduction in TCRbeta diversity (inverse Simpson) was seen in IBD patients relative to healthy co-twins. Fewer shared clonotypes with others were found in IBD patients than in healthy twins, especially with disease activity.

Germline V gives CDR1 SSHAT, CDR2 FNYEAQ (reference sequence). This CDR3 is 15 amino acids long. The receptor was isolated from a human donor with ulcerative colitis or Crohn's disease, or a healthy co-twin of an affected twin (not recorded which). The sample comprised blood. This sequence joins TRBV7-7 and TRBJ2-5; TCRdb names TRBD2, which stays unverified in the absence of DNA. The CDR3 reads CASSSNVANQETQYF. The entire variable domain, with the rest obtained from reference TRBV7-7 and TRBJ2-5, is as follows: GAGVSQSPRYKVTKRGQDVTLRCDPISSHATLYWYQQALGQGPEFLTYFNYEAQPDKSGLPSDRFSAERPEGSISTLTIQRTEQRDSAMYRCASSSNVANQETQYFGPGTRLLVL.